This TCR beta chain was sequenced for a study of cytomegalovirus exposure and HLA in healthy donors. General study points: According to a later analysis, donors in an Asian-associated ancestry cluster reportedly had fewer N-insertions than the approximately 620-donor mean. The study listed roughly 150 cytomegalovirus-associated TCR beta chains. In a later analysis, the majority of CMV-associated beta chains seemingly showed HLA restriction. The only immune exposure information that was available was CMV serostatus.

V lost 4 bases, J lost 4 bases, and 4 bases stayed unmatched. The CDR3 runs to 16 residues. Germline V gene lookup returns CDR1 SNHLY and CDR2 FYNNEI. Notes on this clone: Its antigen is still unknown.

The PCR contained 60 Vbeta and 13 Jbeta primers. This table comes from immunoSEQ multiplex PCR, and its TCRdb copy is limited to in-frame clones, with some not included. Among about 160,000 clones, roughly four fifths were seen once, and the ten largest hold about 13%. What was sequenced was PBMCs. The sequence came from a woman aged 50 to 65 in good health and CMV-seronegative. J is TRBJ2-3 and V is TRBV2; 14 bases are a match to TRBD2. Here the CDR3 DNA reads TGTGCCAGCAGTGCCAGGACTAGCGGGGGGCCAGATACGCAGTATTTT. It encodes CASSARTSGGPDTQYF.